One and the same sample provided the 21 T cell receptor beta chains below, sequenced in a study of CD8 T cells in ankylosing spondylitis. Findings of the study overall: A motif in TCR beta, a set of 8 or 9 highly homologous variants, appeared characteristic of ankylosing spondylitis blood.

Their specific antigens are unknown. TCRdb re-analysed the 5' RACE reads in MiXCR, keeping a single row per CDR3 protein. The sample lists 470,000 or so distinct CDR3 sequences, around 26% seen once, with 0.89% in the top ten. Sequences were obtained from blood, either unsorted or a sorted T cell fraction (not recorded which). The receptors shown here come from a male donor with ankylosing spondylitis.

This clonotype has just a few counts. V gene TRBV12-3 or TRBV12-4 combines with J gene TRBJ1-5; D is unresolved. Trimming removed 0 bases from V and 2 bases from J, with 2 bases in between. This CDR3 spans 13 amino acids. CDR3 region: CASSLARNQPQHF. The CDR3 DNA reads as TGTGCCAGCAGTTTAGCCCGCAATCAGCCCCAGCATTTT.

This sequence joins TRBV20-1 and TRBJ2-1; TRBD2 matches at 9 bases. Per germline, CDR1 DFQATT and CDR2 SNEGSKA (reference sequence). V was pared by 4 bases and J by 5 bases, with 3 bases of the junction left unmatched. The CDR3 sequence is 13 residues long. This CDR3 reads CSAIAGEHNEQFF. The CDR3, as DNA: TGCAGTGCTATAGCGGGAGAACACAATGAGCAGTTCTTC.

The gene calls are TRBV11-2 and TRBJ2-3; no definite D call. Germline V CDR1 and CDR2: SGHAT, FQNNGV. This CDR3 region has 14 residues. V was clipped by 4 bases and J by 4 bases, with 12 bases between them. The CDR3 DNA follows: TGTGCCAGCAGCTCCGGATGGGCCGCAGATACGCAGTATTTT. Translation: CASSSGWAADTQYF.

The chain combines TRBV7-9 with TRBJ1-1; 9 nucleotides agree with TRBD1. The germline gives CDR1 SEHNR, CDR2 FQNEAQ (reference sequence). Trimming at V came to 3 bases and at J to 4 bases, leaving 3 bases not matched to a gene. The CDR3 has 14 residues. This CDR3 reads CASSFWDRATEAFF. Written as DNA, the CDR3 is TGTGCCAGCAGCTTCTGGGACAGGGCCACTGAAGCTTTCTTT.

This clonotype was seen repeatedly, ten times or more. The chain is built from TRBV5-1 and TRBJ2-3; TRBD1 aligns across 10 bases. Trimming removed 1 base from V and 0 bases from J; junction bases left unmatched: 14. The CDR3 loop spans 20 amino acids. Germline V gene lookup returns CDR1 SGHRS and CDR2 YFSETQ. CDR3 nucleotides: TGCGCCAGCAGCTTGACGTCCGGGACAGGGGATCTTTGGAGCACAGATACGCAGTATTTT. This encodes CASSLTSGTGDLWSTDTQYF.

This clonotype appeared a few times. The chain recombines TRBV11-2 with TRBJ2-1; TRBD2 is a possible D gene (6 bases). This CDR3 has 16 residues. CDR1 is SGHAT and CDR2 is FQNNGV in the germline V gene. The V end was cut by 3 bases, the J end by 6 bases, with 18 bases between. The CDR3 region is CASSFSSGRVGNEQFF. In DNA form, the CDR3 reads TGTGCCAGCAGCTTTTCATCCGGGAGAGTAGGCAATGAGCAGTTCTTC.

V is TRBV7-9 and J is TRBJ2-3; D gene ambiguous. The V end lost 6 bases, the J end lost 6 bases, and 22 bases lay between the germline ends. This CDR3 is 16 amino acids long. Germline V CDR1 and CDR2: SEHNR, FQNEAQ (reference sequence). This CDR3 reads CASSPGMDLLSDTQYF. The DNA of the CDR3 is TGTGCCAGCAGTCCAGGAATGGACCTGCTTTCGGATACGCAGTATTTT.

This clonotype appeared a few times. CDR3 sequence (DNA): TGTGCCAGCAGCTTAGAGATGGCAGGGGACAATTCACCCCTCCACTTT. This encodes CASSLEMAGDNSPLHF. This chain uses TRBV7-2 with TRBJ1-6; the D gene is possibly TRBD1 (6 bases). Looked up from germline, CDR1 is SGHTA and CDR2 is FQGNSA. CDR3 length equals 16 residues. Trimming cost V 1 base and J 7 bases, with 14 bases left between them.

This clonotype was seen only a few times. This chain connects TRBV20-1 to TRBJ2-5, with TRBD1 matching 9 bases. This CDR3 comprises 15 residues. V lost 5 bases and J lost 5; bases outside the gene matches: 12. Per the germline V gene, CDR1 is DFQATT and CDR2 is SNEGSKA (reference sequence). The CDR3 nucleotides read TGCAGTGCTTGGACCGGGACAGGGAGTTGGGAGACCCAGTACTTC. It encodes CSAWTGTGSWETQYF.

This chain joins TRBV12-3 or TRBV12-4 and TRBJ1-4; 8 bases line up with TRBD1. The CDR3 extends over 14 amino acids. The V and J ends lost 6 bases and 8 bases, in that order; junction bases with no gene match: 8. The chain's CDR3 is CASRGDRTGEKLFF. For the CDR3, the DNA is TGTGCCAGCAGGGGGGACAGGACCGGAGAAAAACTGTTTTTT.

This clonotype has more than one count but fewer than ten. CDR3 loop: CASSWNRGTGDSYEQYF. The CDR3 DNA reads TGCGCCAGCAGCTGGAACCGGGGGACAGGGGACTCCTACGAGCAGTACTTC. J is TRBJ2-7 and V is TRBV5-1; 10 bases line up with TRBD1. Per the germline V gene, CDR1 is SGHRS and CDR2 is YFSETQ. This CDR3 is 17 amino acids long. Unmatched junction bases numbered 9, after V lost 3 bases and J lost 0 bases. Combining the CDR3 with reference TRBV5-1 and TRBJ2-7 gives the whole variable domain KAGVTQTPRYLIKTRGQQVTLSCSPISGHRSVSWYQQTPGQGLQFLFEYFSETQRNKGNFPGRFSGRQFSNSRSEMNVSTLELGDSALYLCASSWNRGTGDSYEQYFGPGTRLTVT.

This clonotype was counted between two and nine times. CDR3 protein: CASSLRSGSENIQYF. The CDR3 DNA reads as TGCGCCAGCAGCTTGAGGAGCGGGAGTGAAAACATTCAGTACTTC. The chain is built from TRBV5-1 and TRBJ2-4; TRBD2 agrees at 8 bases. V was pared by 1 base and J by 5 bases, with 5 bases of the junction left unmatched. Germline V gene sequence: CDR1 SGHRS, CDR2 YFSETQ. This CDR3 is built from 15 residues.

This clonotype was seen repeatedly, ten times or more. The V and J genes are TRBV3-1 and TRBJ2-1, with 11 positions matching TRBD1. Germline V gene sequence: CDR1 LGHDT, CDR2 YNNKEL (reference sequence). Trimming took 4 bases from V and 4 from J; bases not matched to a gene: 6. The CDR3 totals 16 residues. The CDR3 is CASSPTGTGGYNEQFF. The CDR3 nucleotides read TGTGCCAGCAGCCCTACCGGGACAGGGGGGTACAATGAGCAGTTCTTC.

The chain has TRBV3-1 and TRBJ2-7; 7 bases fit TRBD2. V shed 0 bases, J shed 4 bases, and the junction held 6 bases outside the gene matches. Germline values: CDR1 LGHDT, CDR2 YNNKEL (reference sequence). The CDR3 is made up of 15 amino acids. The CDR3, as DNA: TGTGCCAGCAGCCAAGAGATGGCGGGGGTATACGAGCAGTACTTC. Translation gives CASSQEMAGVYEQYF.

The chain links TRBV21-1 to TRBJ2-1; TRBD2, the table's D call, lacks a check against the DNA. TRBV21-1 is tagged as a pseudogene. The CDR3 loop spans 13 amino acids. DNA of the CDR3: TGTGCCAGCGTGAGACTAGCGGGAGAGGAGCAGTTCTTC. Translating it yields CASVRLAGEEQFF.

The chain is built from TRBV7-2 and TRBJ1-6; 7 bases are a match to TRBD1. Unmatched junction bases numbered 10, after V lost 5 bases and J lost 3 bases. The CDR3 runs 17 residues. Germline lookup yields CDR1 SGHTA and CDR2 FQGNSA. The CDR3 protein is CASSRQGGPFYNSPLHF. The CDR3 DNA reads as TGTGCCAGCAGCCGCCAAGGGGGCCCATTCTATAATTCACCCCTCCACTTT. The variable domain in full, with the rest retrieved from reference TRBV7-2 and TRBJ1-6, is GAGVSQSPSNKVTEKGKDVELRCDPISGHTALYWYRQSLGQGLEFLIYFQGNSAPDKSGLPSDRFSAERTGGSVSTLTIQRTQQEDSAVYLCASSRQGGPFYNSPLHFGNGTRLTVT.

CDR3 in amino acids: CAWTTDPGQGTTEAFF. The DNA of the CDR3 is TGTGCCTGGACCACAGATCCGGGACAGGGGACCACTGAAGCTTTCTTT. The chain combines TRBV30 with TRBJ1-1; 10 bases map to TRBD1. Germline values: CDR1 GTSNPN, CDR2 SVGIG (reference sequence). The CDR3 is made up of 16 amino acids. V was pared by 4 bases and J by 4 bases, with 12 bases of the junction left unmatched.

This clonotype was found a few times. The chain couples TRBV5-5 to TRBJ2-7; 14 nucleotides agree with TRBD2. This CDR3 region has 15 residues. Germline V gene lookup returns CDR1 SGHKS and CDR2 YYEKEE (reference sequence). The junction had 5 bases not matched to a gene; V was cut back by 2 bases and J by 7 bases. DNA for the CDR3: TGTGCCAGCAGCTTTGGACTAGCGGGAGGACGGGAGCAGTACGTC. It codes for CASSFGLAGGREQYV.

The chain joins TRBV29-1 to TRBJ2-5, with 9 bases aligning to TRBD1. Germline V CDR1 and CDR2: SQVTM, ANQGSEA. Trimming took 3 bases from V and 5 from J; bases not matched to a gene: 7. CDR3 length: 14 amino acids. Here the CDR3 reads CSVDVDRGGETQYF. The CDR3 DNA follows: TGCAGCGTTGACGTGGACAGGGGAGGTGAGACCCAGTACTTC.

The V call is TRBV29-1, the J call TRBJ2-2; D ambiguous. Germline loops: CDR1 SQVTM, CDR2 ANQGSEA. V gave up 5 bases and J gave up 0 bases, with 7 bases separating them. The CDR3 sequence is 13 residues long. As DNA, the CDR3 is TGCAGCGTTCGCGTAGCGAACACCGGGGAGCTGTTTTTT. Protein: CSVRVANTGELFF.

The chain joins TRBV20-1 to TRBJ1-5; perhaps TRBD1 as D (5 bases). Looked up from germline, CDR1 is DFQATT and CDR2 is SNEGSKA (reference sequence). The CDR3 covers 13 residues. V was trimmed by 5 bases and J by 6 bases, leaving 14 bases between them. Here the CDR3 reads CSAAQGLGQPQHF. CDR3 in DNA: TGCAGTGCTGCCCAGGGTCTAGGTCAGCCCCAGCATTTT.